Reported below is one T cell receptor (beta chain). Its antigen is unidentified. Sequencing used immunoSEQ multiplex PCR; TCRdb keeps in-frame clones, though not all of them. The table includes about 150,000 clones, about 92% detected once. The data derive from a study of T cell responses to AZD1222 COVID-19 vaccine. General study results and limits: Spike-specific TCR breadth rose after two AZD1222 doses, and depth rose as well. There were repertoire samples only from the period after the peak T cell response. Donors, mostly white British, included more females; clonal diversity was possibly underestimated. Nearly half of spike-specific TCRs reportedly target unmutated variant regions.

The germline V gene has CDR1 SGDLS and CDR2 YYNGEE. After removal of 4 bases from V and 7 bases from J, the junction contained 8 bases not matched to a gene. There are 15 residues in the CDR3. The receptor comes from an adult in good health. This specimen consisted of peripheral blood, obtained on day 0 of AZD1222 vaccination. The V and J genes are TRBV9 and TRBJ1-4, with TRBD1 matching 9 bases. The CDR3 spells CASSQTGGSGEKLFF. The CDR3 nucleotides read TGTGCCAGCAGCCAGACAGGGGGATCAGGTGAAAAACTGTTTTTT.